Reported below is one TCR beta chain. The data were taken from a study of T cells in Graves' hyperthyroidism and ophthalmopathy. Across the whole study: Peripheral blood was acquired at first diagnosis, ahead of any therapy whatsoever.

V was trimmed by 6 bases and J by 1 base, leaving 12 bases between them. The CDR3 runs 14 residues. CDR1 is MRHNA and CDR2 is SNTAGT in the germline V gene. The definition of stable Graves' hyperthyroidism was no ophthalmopathy progression within 18 months. Uncontrolled infections, other autoimmune diseases, pregnancy or lactation led to exclusion of patients. Extraction of PBMCs used 8.5 to 10 ml of fresh peripheral blood. Authors of the study amplified TCR beta CDR3 regions from RNA transcripts. HTBI primers were the set used in a first-round RT-PCR of the TCR CDR3. TCRdb processed the multiplex PCR reads anew with MiXCR; each CDR3 protein has one entry. The repertoire holds 500,000 to 750,000 distinct CDR3 sequences, with around 14% as singletons.

The V gene is TRBV6-4, the J gene TRBJ1-1, with D unclear. The TCR comes from a woman between 25 and 40 years old with Graves' hyperthyroidism. Sample: blood. The CDR3 DNA sequence: TGTGCCAGCAGGTCTCCGAGGGAGAACACTGAAGCTTTCTTT. This translates into CASRSPRENTEAFF.